A single sample gave rise to the 6 T cell receptor beta chains below, sequenced in a study of T cell repertoires in cytomegalovirus infection. TCRdb reprocessed the reads with MiXCR, giving one entry per CDR3 protein. The data contain around 530,000 distinct CDR3 sequences, about 26% of them singletons. Material: PBMCs. These receptors were taken from a human donor in good health (CMV status not recorded). Some clones in this sample may be carry-over from other donors' samples.

V gene TRBV12-3 or TRBV12-4 combines with J gene TRBJ2-3, with 9 bases identical to TRBD2. This CDR3 spans 14 amino acids. With V trimmed by 7 bases and J by 4 bases, 6 bases remained unmatched. The CDR3 nucleotides are TGTGCCAGCAACCGCGGGAGGGTCTCAGATACGCAGTATTTT. Translated, it gives CASNRGRVSDTQYF.

To note about this clonotype: A junction boundary mismatches the germline segment, possibly from a read error. The chain carries TRBV7-4 and TRBJ2-3; D possibly corresponds to TRBD2 (5 bases). This CDR3 has 14 amino acids. CDR1 and CDR2 from the germline V gene are SGHVT and SQSDAQ. CDR3 sequence: CANSSIRDTDTQYF. The CDR3 nucleotides are TGTGCCAACAGCTCGATCCGGGACACAGATACGCAGTATTTT.

This clonotype has only a few counts. This chain connects TRBV6-1 to TRBJ2-7; no clear D. There are 13 residues in the CDR3. Germline-derived CDR1 and CDR2 are MNHNS and SASEGT. The V end was cut by 4 bases, the J end by 3 bases, with 10 bases between. The CDR3 protein is CASSGVNFYEQYV. The CDR3 bases are TGTGCCAGCAGTGGAGTTAACTTCTACGAGCAGTACGTC.

This clonotype came up many times. The chain recombines TRBV7-6 with TRBJ2-1; D is possibly TRBD1 (6 bases). V was cut by 4 bases and J by 4 bases, with 17 bases left in between. CDR3 length: 16 amino acids. The germline V gene has CDR1 SGHVS and CDR2 FNYEAQ. CDR3 bases: TGTGCCAGCAGCTCCCCGGCTGGGGGCCTATACAATGAGCAGTTCTTC. It yields the protein CASSSPAGGLYNEQFF. Full variable domain (outside the CDR3, taken from reference TRBV7-6 and TRBJ2-1): GAGVSQSPRYKVTKRGQDVALRCDPISGHVSLYWYRQALGQGPEFLTYFNYEAQQDKSGLPNDRFSAERPEGSISTLTIQRTEQRDSAMYRCASSSPAGGLYNEQFFGPGTRLTVL.

This clonotype was seen only a few times. The gene calls are TRBV7-9 and TRBJ1-2; tentatively, D is TRBD1 (5 bases). V shed 8 bases and J shed 6 bases, with 22 bases lying between them. The CDR3 has 15 amino acids. Germline-derived CDR1 and CDR2 are SEHNR and FQNEAQ (reference sequence). Written as DNA, the CDR3 is TGTGCCAGCGCGTCCCGGGGGGGGAATTTAAATGGCTACACCTTC. Its translation is CASASRGGNLNGYTF.

The J gene is TRBJ1-5, the V gene TRBV7-2; 7 bases align to TRBD1. The trim removed 4 bases at V and 2 bases at J, leaving 8 bases unmatched. The CDR3 sequence is 16 residues long. Per the germline V gene, CDR1 is SGHTA and CDR2 is FQGNSA. CDR3 bases: TGTGCCAGCAGCTCGAGACAGGGAGGCCGCAATCAGCCCCAGCATTTT. As protein: CASSSRQGGRNQPQHF.